This record looks at one T cell receptor beta chain sequence and its context. Its antigen remains unidentified. About 10 milliliters of peripheral blood were drawn from each donor into EDTA-treated tubes. This CDR3 has 15 residues. CDR1 and CDR2 from the germline V gene are SGHDT and YYEEEE. Deletions cut 6 bases from V and 0 bases from J, with 10 bases between. The data stem from a study of blood T cells in healthy people across ages. Study-wide points: Long-lived donors exceeded aged donors in naive CD4+ cells and diversity.

A J-beta primer mix and a sample-barcoded 5' primer were used in a second PCR of about 7 to 12 cycles. TCRdb itself ran the 5' RACE reads through MiXCR, one entry per CDR3 protein. The sample contains 800,000 or so distinct CDR3 sequences, about half of which appear only once. The V gene is TRBV5-6, the J gene TRBJ2-6; the D gene is possibly TRBD2 (5 bases). Sequenced sample: blood. The TCR comes from a man aged 80 or over in good health. DNA of the CDR3: TGTGCCAGCACCACCGGGGTCTCTGGGGCCAACGTCCTGACTTTC. The encoded protein is CASTTGVSGANVLTF. The full variable domain, completed using reference TRBV5-6 and TRBJ2-6, is DAGVTQSPTHLIKTRGQQVTLRCSPKSGHDTVSWYQQALGQGPQFIFQYYEEEERQRGNFPDRFSGHQFPNYSSELNVNALLLGDSALYLCASTTGVSGANVLTFGAGSRLTVL.